This TCR beta chain comes out of a study of T cell changes during pregnancy in multiple sclerosis. Trimming removed 11 bases from V and 7 bases from J; junction bases left unmatched: 8. Germline CDR1 reads SNHLY; CDR2 reads FYNNEI. The CDR3 totals 14 residues. Data came from immunoSEQ multiplex PCR; TCRdb stores just in-frame clones and leaves some out. The table includes about 67,000 clones, approximately 90% detected once. V usage is TRBV2 and J usage is TRBJ2-1; 13 bases line up with TRBD2. The material was peripheral blood, obtained in the second trimester of pregnancy. The clonotype was recovered from a female donor with multiple sclerosis, enrolled in a pregnancy study. The CDR3: CASQGTSGENEQFF. CDR3 bases: TGTGCCTCCCAAGGGACTAGCGGGGAGAATGAGCAGTTCTTC.